Below, 14 T cell receptor beta chains from the same sample are listed, as sequenced in a study of T-cell memory formation after mild COVID-19. TCRdb analysed the 5' RACE reads with MiXCR anew, one entry per CDR3 protein. The table shows hundreds of thousands of distinct CDR3 sequences, with 20% to 25% occurring only once. Sequencing was carried out using PBMCs or a T cell subset sorted from them (not recorded which). The source is an adult woman who had mild COVID-19 (a few samples of this study predate the infection). Cell type and time point are not known.

In this sample, this clonotype turned up a few times. The chain combines TRBV4-3 with TRBJ2-2; a possible D gene is TRBD2 (6 bases). Germline-derived CDR1 and CDR2 are LGHNA and YSLEER. CDR3 length equals 18 residues. V lost 1 base and J 4 bases, leaving 19 bases between the germline ends. CDR3 in DNA: TGCGCCAGCAGCCAAGGTCTTGGCACCGGGGGACTCACCGGGGAGCTGTTTTTT. This sequence encodes CASSQGLGTGGLTGELFF.

The V and J genes are TRBV12-3 or TRBV12-4 and TRBJ2-7; D is perhaps TRBD2 (6 bases). V was clipped by 0 bases and J by 3 bases, with 12 bases between them. The CDR3 is 15 residues long. The chain's CDR3 is CASSLARGRDYEQYF. The DNA of the CDR3 is TGTGCCAGCAGTTTAGCGCGGGGAAGGGACTACGAGCAGTACTTC.

The chain links TRBV4-2 to TRBJ1-2; D is unclear. CDR3 size: 16 residues. V was pared by 2 bases and J by 4 bases, with 17 bases between. Per germline, CDR1 LGHNA and CDR2 YNFKEQ. This CDR3 reads CASSQRGGMEIYGYTF. CDR3 bases: TGTGCCAGCAGCCAACGCGGAGGAATGGAGATCTATGGCTACACCTTC.

V gene TRBV24-1 combines with J gene TRBJ2-1; D assignment may be TRBD1 or TRBD2 (6 bases each). Per the germline V gene, CDR1 is KGHDR and CDR2 is SFDVKD. V was cut by 2 bases and J by 2 bases, with 9 bases left in between. This CDR3 spans 15 amino acids. The CDR3 DNA follows: TGTGCCACCAGTGATTCAAGGGGGGCCTACAATGAGCAGTTCTTC. Its protein product is CATSDSRGAYNEQFF.

This chain links TRBV5-1 with TRBJ2-3; 15 bases align to TRBD2. The CDR3 totals 16 residues. The V gene end was trimmed by 4 bases and the J gene end by 6 bases; junction bases not matched to a gene: 6. Germline V lookup: CDR1 SGHRS, CDR2 YFSETQ. CDR3 bases: TGCGCCAGCAGCACCGGGACTAGCGGGAGGCTGGATACGCAGTATTTT. Translating it yields CASSTGTSGRLDTQYF.

This sequence joins TRBV5-4 and TRBJ2-3, with 7 bases fitting TRBD2. The CDR3 is 16 amino acids. Germline trimming cut 1 base from V and 5 bases from J; bases unmatched to any gene: 10. CDR1 and CDR2 (germline): SGHNT, YYREEE (reference sequence). Written as DNA, the CDR3 is TGTGCCAGCAGCTTGAGGACTAGAGTGGGGGGAGATACGCAGTATTTT. It is translated as CASSLRTRVGGDTQYF.

This clonotype has a handful of counts. The rearrangement uses TRBV12-3 or TRBV12-4 and TRBJ2-7, with D perhaps being TRBD1 or TRBD2 (6 bases each). Trimming cost V 3 bases and J 2 bases, with 17 bases left between them. This CDR3 has 16 residues. CDR3: CASSLYRTRGPYEQYF. Here the CDR3 DNA reads TGTGCCAGCAGTTTGTACCGGACCCGGGGGCCCTACGAGCAGTACTTC.

The J gene is TRBJ2-1, the V gene TRBV20-1; tentatively, D is TRBD1 or TRBD2 (5 bases each). V was pared by 5 bases and J by 8 bases, with 22 bases between. The CDR3 covers 15 residues. Per germline, CDR1 DFQATT and CDR2 SNEGSKA (reference sequence). The CDR3 DNA reads as TGCAGTGCTGGAACCGGGACCCGATTGGGGGATGAGCAGTTCTTC. Translating gives CSAGTGTRLGDEQFF.

This rearrangement joins TRBV7-6 to TRBJ1-6; 9 bases align to TRBD1. The CDR3 is 14 residues long. The germline gives CDR1 SGHVS, CDR2 FNYEAQ. V was clipped by 5 bases and J by 9 bases; unmatched bases: 5. The DNA of the CDR3 is TGTGCCAGCAGCCTGACAGGGGGAGGTTCACCCCTCCACTTT. This encodes CASSLTGGGSPLHF.

This sequence joins TRBV5-5 and TRBJ2-7, with a tentative D call TRBD1 (5 bases). Looked up from germline, CDR1 is SGHKS and CDR2 is YYEKEE (reference sequence). Trimming cost V 1 base and J 6 bases, with 14 bases left between them. The CDR3 extends over 14 amino acids. CDR3 coding DNA: TGTGCCAGCAGCTTGCGGCAGGGCCCTACCGAGCAGTACTTC. It codes for CASSLRQGPTEQYF.

The sample holds many counts of this clonotype. The chain recombines TRBV24-1 with TRBJ2-1; TRBD2 agrees at 7 bases. With 3 bases clipped from V and 0 bases from J, the junction kept 7 bases outside the gene matches. Per germline, CDR1 KGHDR and CDR2 SFDVKD. The CDR3 consists of 17 residues. The CDR3 reads CATSDAGVRSSYNEQFF. As DNA, the CDR3 is TGTGCCACCAGTGATGCGGGAGTAAGGAGCTCCTACAATGAGCAGTTCTTC.

This rearrangement joins TRBV5-1 to TRBJ2-1; no firm D call. V lost 0 bases, J lost 5 bases, and 9 bases lay in between. The germline CDR1 and CDR2 sequences are SGHRS and YFSETQ. The CDR3 has 14 residues. The CDR3 sequence: CASSLVVTNNEQFF. The CDR3 DNA is TGCGCCAGCAGCTTGGTGGTAACTAACAATGAGCAGTTCTTC. The whole variable domain, remainder taken from reference TRBV5-1 and TRBJ2-1, is KAGVTQTPRYLIKTRGQQVTLSCSPISGHRSVSWYQQTPGQGLQFLFEYFSETQRNKGNFPGRFSGRQFSNSRSEMNVSTLELGDSALYLCASSLVVTNNEQFFGPGTRLTVL.

The V call is TRBV12-5, the J call TRBJ1-1; D gene uncertain. The ends were cut back, 9 bases at V and 1 base at J, with 15 bases in the middle. This CDR3 is built from 14 residues. The germline V gene has CDR1 LGHNT and CDR2 FRNRAP. The CDR3 sequence: CARDMTPKNTEAFF. CDR3 DNA sequence: TGTGCTAGAGATATGACACCAAAGAACACTGAAGCTTTCTTT.

The chain couples TRBV27 to TRBJ1-4, with D hard to call. The V gene lost 6 bases and the J gene lost 5 bases, with 10 bases spanning the gap. The CDR3 contains 13 residues. Germline CDR1 and CDR2: MNHEY and SMNVEV (reference sequence). The CDR3 protein is CASSRRQNEKLFF. For the CDR3, the DNA is TGTGCCAGCAGCCGACGCCAGAATGAAAAACTGTTTTTT. Drawing the rest from reference TRBV27 and TRBJ1-4, the complete variable domain is EAQVTQNPRYLITVTGKKLTVTCSQNMNHEYMSWYRQDPGLGLRQIYYSMNVEVTDKGDVPEGYKVSRKEKRNFPLILESPSPNQTSLYFCASSRRQNEKLFFGSGTQLSVL.